Sequencing of this T cell receptor beta chain was carried out in a study of T cell clonality in common variable immunodeficiency. General study findings and limits: CVID subjects had higher TCRbeta clonality than healthy controls, most marked in about a third. Compared with controls, CVID subjects had fewer shared TCRbeta clones.

Patients and controls were mostly of Caucasian heritage. Heparinized whole blood, about 5 to 9 ml, came from each donor. This clone has ten or more counts. The target antigen is unknown. The CDR3 end lies 3 residues beyond the end of the read and is filled in from the germline J gene. The V gene's germline CDR1 is MNHNS and CDR2 SASEGT. The V and J ends lost 4 bases and 3 bases, in that order; junction bases with no gene match: 5. The CDR3 runs 15 residues. The repertoire was sequenced with immunoSEQ multiplex PCR; TCRdb's copy has only in-frame clones and lacks some. Singletons are absent from the sample, which has some 54,000 clones.

This chain joins TRBV6-1 and TRBJ2-3, with 9 positions matching TRBD1. The sequence was obtained from a person between 18 and 75 years old in good health. The sample taken for sequencing was peripheral blood mononuclear cells. CDR3 amino acids: CASSGGQGRTDTQYF. The part of the CDR3 DNA that was read is TGTGCCAGCAGTGGCGGACAGGGGAGGACAGATACG.